This TCR beta chain is drawn from a study of T cell responses to AZD1222 COVID-19 vaccine. CDR3 length: 13 amino acids. V was clipped by 5 bases and J by 5 bases, with 12 bases between them. Looked up from germline, CDR1 is SGHTA and CDR2 is FQGTGA. Profiled with immunoSEQ multiplex PCR; TCRdb holds only in-frame clones, not every one. The table records around 160,000 clones, about 90% of them present only once. This clone was observed a single time. The input for sequencing was peripheral blood, taken 28 days after the second AZD1222 dose. The chain couples TRBV7-3 to TRBJ1-1, with a possible D match to TRBD1 (6 bases). This sequence originates from an adult who received the AZD1222 COVID-19 vaccine. CDR3 DNA: TGTGCCAGCAGCGTAGACAGGCAAACTGAAGCTTTCTTT. Protein sequence: CASSVDRQTEAFF.